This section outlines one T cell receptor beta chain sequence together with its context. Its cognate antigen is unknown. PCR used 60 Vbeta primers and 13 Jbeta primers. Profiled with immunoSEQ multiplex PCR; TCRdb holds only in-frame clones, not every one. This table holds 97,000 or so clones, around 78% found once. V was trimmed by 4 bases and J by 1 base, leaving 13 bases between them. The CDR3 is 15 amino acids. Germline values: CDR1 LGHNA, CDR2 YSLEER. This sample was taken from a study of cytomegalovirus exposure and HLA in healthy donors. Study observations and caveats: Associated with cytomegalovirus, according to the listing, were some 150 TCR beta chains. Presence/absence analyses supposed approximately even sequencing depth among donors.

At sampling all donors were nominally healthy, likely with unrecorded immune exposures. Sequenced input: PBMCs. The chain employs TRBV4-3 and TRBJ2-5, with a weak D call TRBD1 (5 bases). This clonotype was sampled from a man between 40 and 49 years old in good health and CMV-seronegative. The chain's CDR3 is CASSPIQGIQETQYF. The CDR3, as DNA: TGCGCCAGCAGCCCGATTCAGGGAATCCAAGAGACCCAGTACTTC.